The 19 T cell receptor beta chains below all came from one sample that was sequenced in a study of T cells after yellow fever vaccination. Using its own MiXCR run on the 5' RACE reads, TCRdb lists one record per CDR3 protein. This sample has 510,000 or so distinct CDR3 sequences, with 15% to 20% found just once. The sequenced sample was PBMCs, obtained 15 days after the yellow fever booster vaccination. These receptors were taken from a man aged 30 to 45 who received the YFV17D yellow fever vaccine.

CDR3 nucleotides: TGTGCCAGCACCCTGGGACTAGCGGGAATCTTAGCCAAAAACATTCAGTACTTC. Translated, it gives CASTLGLAGILAKNIQYF. This sequence joins TRBV12-3 or TRBV12-4 and TRBJ2-4, with 13 bases matching TRBD2. CDR3 length: 18 amino acids. The trim removed 7 bases at V and 0 bases at J, leaving 9 bases unmatched.

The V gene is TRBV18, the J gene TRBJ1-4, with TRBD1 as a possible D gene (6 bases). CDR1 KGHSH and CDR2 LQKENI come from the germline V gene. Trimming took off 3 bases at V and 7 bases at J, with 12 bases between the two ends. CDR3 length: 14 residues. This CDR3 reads CASSPETGGEKLFF. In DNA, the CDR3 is TGTGCCAGCTCACCCGAGACAGGTGGTGAAAAACTGTTTTTT. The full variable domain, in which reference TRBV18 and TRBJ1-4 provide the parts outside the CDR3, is NAGVMQNPRHLVRRRGQEARLRCSPMKGHSHVYWYRQLPEEGLKFMVYLQKENIIDESGMPKERFSAEFPKEGPSILRIQQVVRGDSAAYFCASSPETGGEKLFFGSGTQLSVL.

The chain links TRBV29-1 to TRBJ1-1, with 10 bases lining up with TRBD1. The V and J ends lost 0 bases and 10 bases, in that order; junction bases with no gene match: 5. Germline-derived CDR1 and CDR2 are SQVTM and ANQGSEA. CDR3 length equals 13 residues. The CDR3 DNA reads TGCAGCGTTGAAGATCTATGGGACAGGGGAGCTTTCTTT. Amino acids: CSVEDLWDRGAFF.

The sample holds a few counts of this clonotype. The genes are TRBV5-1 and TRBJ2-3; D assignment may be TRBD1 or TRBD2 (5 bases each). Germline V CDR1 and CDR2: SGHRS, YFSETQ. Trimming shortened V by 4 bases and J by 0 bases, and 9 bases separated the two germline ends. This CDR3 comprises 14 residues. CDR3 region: CASSGTFSTDTQYF. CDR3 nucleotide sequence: TGCGCCAGCAGCGGGACGTTTAGCACAGATACGCAGTATTTT.

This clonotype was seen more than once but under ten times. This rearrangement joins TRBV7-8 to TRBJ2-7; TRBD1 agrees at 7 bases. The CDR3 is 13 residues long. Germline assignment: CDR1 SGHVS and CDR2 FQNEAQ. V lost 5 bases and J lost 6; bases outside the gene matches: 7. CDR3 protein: CASSPGQAGEQYF. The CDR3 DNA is TGTGCCAGCAGCCCAGGACAGGCCGGCGAGCAGTACTTC.

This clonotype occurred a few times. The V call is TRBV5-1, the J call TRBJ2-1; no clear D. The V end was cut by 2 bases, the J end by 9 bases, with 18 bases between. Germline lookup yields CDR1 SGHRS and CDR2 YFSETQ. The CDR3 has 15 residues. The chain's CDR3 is CASSFPREGSIEQFF. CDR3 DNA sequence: TGCGCCAGCAGCTTTCCTAGGGAAGGGTCAATTGAGCAGTTCTTC. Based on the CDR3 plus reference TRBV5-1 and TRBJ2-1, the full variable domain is KAGVTQTPRYLIKTRGQQVTLSCSPISGHRSVSWYQQTPGQGLQFLFEYFSETQRNKGNFPGRFSGRQFSNSRSEMNVSTLELGDSALYLCASSFPREGSIEQFFGPGTRLTVL.

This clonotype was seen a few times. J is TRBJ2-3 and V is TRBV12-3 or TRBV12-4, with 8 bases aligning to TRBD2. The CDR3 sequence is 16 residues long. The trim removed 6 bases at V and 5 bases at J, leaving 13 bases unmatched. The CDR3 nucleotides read TGTGCCAGCAGCCCCTGGGGGAGCGGGAGAGGAGATACGCAGTATTTT. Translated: CASSPWGSGRGDTQYF.

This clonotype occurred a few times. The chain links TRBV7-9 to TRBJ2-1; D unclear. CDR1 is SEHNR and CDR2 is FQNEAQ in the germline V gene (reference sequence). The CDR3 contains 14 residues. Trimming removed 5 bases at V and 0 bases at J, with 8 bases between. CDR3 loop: CASSGSHSYNEQFF. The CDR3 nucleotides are TGTGCCAGCAGCGGAAGCCACTCCTACAATGAGCAGTTCTTC. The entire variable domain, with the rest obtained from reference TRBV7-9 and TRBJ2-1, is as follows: DTGVSQNPRHKITKRGQNVTFRCDPISEHNRLYWYRQTLGQGPEFLTYFQNEAQLEKSRLLSDRFSAERPKGSFSTLEIQRTEQGDSAMYLCASSGSHSYNEQFFGPGTRLTVL.

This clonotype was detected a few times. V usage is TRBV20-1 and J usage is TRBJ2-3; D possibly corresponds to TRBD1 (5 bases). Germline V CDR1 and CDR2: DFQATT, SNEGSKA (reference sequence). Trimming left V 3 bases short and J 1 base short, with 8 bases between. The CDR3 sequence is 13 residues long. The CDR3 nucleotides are TGCAGTGCTAGGACAGATGGCACAGATACGCAGTATTTT. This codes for CSARTDGTDTQYF.

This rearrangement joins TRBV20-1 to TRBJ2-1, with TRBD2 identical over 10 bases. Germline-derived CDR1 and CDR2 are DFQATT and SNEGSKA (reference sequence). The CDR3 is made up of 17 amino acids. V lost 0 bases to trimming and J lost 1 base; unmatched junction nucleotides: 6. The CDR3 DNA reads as TGCAGTGCTAGAGATGTGGATAGCGGGAGGTCCTACAATGAGCAGTTCTTC. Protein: CSARDVDSGRSYNEQFF.

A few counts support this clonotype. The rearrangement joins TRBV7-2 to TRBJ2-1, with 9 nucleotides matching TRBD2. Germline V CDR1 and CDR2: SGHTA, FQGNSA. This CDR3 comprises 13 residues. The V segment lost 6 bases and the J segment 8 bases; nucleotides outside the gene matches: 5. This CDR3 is CASSSRLADEQFF. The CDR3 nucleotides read TGTGCCAGCAGTTCCAGACTAGCGGATGAGCAGTTCTTC.

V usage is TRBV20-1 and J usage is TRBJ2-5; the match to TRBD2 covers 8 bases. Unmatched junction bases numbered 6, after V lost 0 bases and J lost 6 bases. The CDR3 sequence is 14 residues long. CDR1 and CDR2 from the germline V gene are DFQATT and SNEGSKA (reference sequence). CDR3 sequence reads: CSARDSGILKTQYF. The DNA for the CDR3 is TGCAGTGCTAGAGATAGCGGGATTCTGAAGACCCAGTACTTC.

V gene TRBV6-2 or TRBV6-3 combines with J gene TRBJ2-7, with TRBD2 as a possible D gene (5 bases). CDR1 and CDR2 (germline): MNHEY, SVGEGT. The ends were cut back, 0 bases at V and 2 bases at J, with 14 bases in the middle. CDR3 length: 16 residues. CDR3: CASSYSPERNPYEQYF. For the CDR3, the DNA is TGTGCCAGCAGTTACTCGCCGGAGCGGAACCCCTACGAGCAGTACTTC.

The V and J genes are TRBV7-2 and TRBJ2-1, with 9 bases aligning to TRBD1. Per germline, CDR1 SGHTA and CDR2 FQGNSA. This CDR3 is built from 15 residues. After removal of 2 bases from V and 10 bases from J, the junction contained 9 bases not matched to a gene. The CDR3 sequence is CASSLMTGGFDEQFF. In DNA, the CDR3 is TGTGCCAGCAGCTTAATGACAGGGGGTTTCGACGAGCAGTTCTTC.

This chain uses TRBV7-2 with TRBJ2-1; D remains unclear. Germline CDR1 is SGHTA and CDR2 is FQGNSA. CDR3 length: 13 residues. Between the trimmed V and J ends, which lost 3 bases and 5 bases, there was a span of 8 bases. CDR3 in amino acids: CASSFAPHNEQFF. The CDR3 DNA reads TGTGCCAGCAGCTTCGCCCCCCACAATGAGCAGTTCTTC.

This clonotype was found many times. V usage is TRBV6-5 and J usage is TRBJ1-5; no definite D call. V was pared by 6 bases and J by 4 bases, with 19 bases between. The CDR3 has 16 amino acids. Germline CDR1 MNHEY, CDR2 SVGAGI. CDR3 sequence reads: CASSHTMGLGNQPQHF. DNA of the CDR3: TGTGCCAGCAGCCACACCATGGGCCTAGGGAATCAGCCCCAGCATTTT.

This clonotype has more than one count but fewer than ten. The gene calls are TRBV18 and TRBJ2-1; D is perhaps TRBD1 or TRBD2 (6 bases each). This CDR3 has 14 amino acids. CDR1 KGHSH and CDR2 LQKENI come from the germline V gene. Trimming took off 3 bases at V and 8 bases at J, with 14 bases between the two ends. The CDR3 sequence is CASSPDSRRDEQFF. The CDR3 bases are TGTGCCAGCTCACCGGACAGTCGGAGGGATGAGCAGTTCTTC.

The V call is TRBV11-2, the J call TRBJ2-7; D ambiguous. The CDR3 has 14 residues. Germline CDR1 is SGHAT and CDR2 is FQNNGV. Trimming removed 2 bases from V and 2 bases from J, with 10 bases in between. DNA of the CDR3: TGTGCCAGCAGCTTAAACACAGATACCTACGAGCAGTACTTC. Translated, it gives CASSLNTDTYEQYF.

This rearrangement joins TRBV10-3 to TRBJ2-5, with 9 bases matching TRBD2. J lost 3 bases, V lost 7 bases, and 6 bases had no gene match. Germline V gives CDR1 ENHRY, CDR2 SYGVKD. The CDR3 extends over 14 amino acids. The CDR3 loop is CAIKGSGGEETQYF. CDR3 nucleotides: TGTGCCATCAAAGGTAGCGGGGGTGAAGAGACCCAGTACTTC.